This is a list of T cell receptor beta chains from one sample in a study of cytomegalovirus exposure and HLA in healthy donors. Only in-frame clones appear in the TCRdb table, and some are missing; sequencing was by immunoSEQ multiplex PCR. The sample lists about 170,000 clones; roughly 85% were seen once. Sample: PBMCs. The source is a man aged 25-40 years in good health and CMV-seropositive. The CDR3 runs from the conserved cysteine through the conserved F or W. The D gene is left open where the match is weak. Some rows have no size entry. The others give once, few or many, or a class for an expanded clone.

>.|TRBV5-8|TRBJ1-1|.
TGTGCCAGCAGCTTGACAGGGAACACTGAAGCTTTCTTT
CASSLTGNTEAFF
>.|TRBV7-9|TRBJ2-5|.
TGTGCCAGCAGCCAGGGGGGCGGGTCCACGCTGCAAGAGACCCAGTACTTC
CASSQGGGSTLQETQYF
>.|TRBV7-9|TRBJ2-6|.
TGTTCCAGCAGTCCCGACCGACACTCTGGGGCCAACGTCCTGACTTTC
CSSSPDRHSGANVLTF
>TRBD1|TRBV20-1|TRBJ2-7|.
TGCAGTGCTGGGACAGGCAGCGAGCAGTACTTC
CSAGTGSEQYF
>TRBD2|TRBV4-3|TRBJ2-1|.
TGCGCCAGCAGCCAAGAAAGAGCGGGAGTACGATATGAGCAGTTCTTC
CASSQERAGVRYEQFF
>TRBD1|TRBV5-1|TRBJ2-1|.
TGCGCCAGCAGCTTGGGGTACACAGGGGAGTTTTTTGATGAGCAGTTCTTC
CASSLGYTGEFFDEQFF
>TRBD1|TRBV18|TRBJ1-1|.
TGTGCCAGCTCACCACCCCGGGACAGCGTGAACACTGAAGCTTTCTTT
CASSPPRDSVNTEAFF
>TRBD1|TRBV5-6|TRBJ1-1|once
TGTGCCAGCAGCTCCCAGGGACAGAGGAACACTGAAGCTTTCTTT
CASSSQGQRNTEAFF
>.|TRBV6-5|TRBJ1-4|.
TGTGCCAGCAGCCTATGGGGAGGCGGGGAAAAACTGTTTTTT
CASSLWGGGEKLFF
>TRBD2|TRBV7-9|TRBJ2-7|.
TGTTCCAGCAGCTTAGGACTAGCGGATACCTCCCACTACGAGCAGTACTTC
CSSSLGLADTSHYEQYF
>.|TRBV11-3|TRBJ1-1|.
TGTGCCAGCAGCTTACCGACGGCTCAATACTCTAGGAGTGAAGCTTTCTTT
CASSLPTAQYSRSEAFF
>TRBD1|TRBV27|TRBJ2-6|.
TGTGCCAGCAGTTTCTACAGGGGGCAGGGAGGGGCCAACGTCCTGACTTTC
CASSFYRGQGGANVLTF
>.|TRBV21-1|TRBJ2-4|.
TGTGCCAGCAGCAAAGAACAGCCTCTAGCCAAAAACATTCAGTACTTC
CASSKEQPLAKNIQYF
>TRBD1|TRBV28|TRBJ2-3|.
TGTGCCAGCAGGGGGACAGGGGCCGCCGCAGATACGCAGTATTTT
CASRGTGAAADTQYF
>.|TRBV18|TRBJ1-5|once
TGTGCCAGCTCAAACTCCCTCAGGGTCCAGCCCCAGCATTTT
CASSNSLRVQPQHF
>.|TRBV18|TRBJ2-2|.
TGTGCCAGCTCACCACGACAGTCCACCGGGGAGCTGTTTTTT
CASSPRQSTGELFF
>TRBD2|TRBV4-3|TRBJ2-1|.
TGCGCCAGCAGCCGTATACTAGCGGCCAATGAGCAGTTCTTC
CASSRILAANEQFF
>.|TRBV27|TRBJ1-1|.
TGTGCCATCCGTCGGGGGACTGAAGCTTTCTTT
CAIRRGTEAFF
>.|TRBV7-3|TRBJ1-1|.
TGTGCCAGCAGCTTAACCCGGGACAACGAGGCTTTCTTT
CASSLTRDNEAFF
>.|TRBV11-2|TRBJ2-1|.
TGTGCCAGCAGCTTAAGGCCTAGCTCCTACAATGAGCAGTTCTTC
CASSLRPSSYNEQFF
>TRBD1|TRBV6-5|TRBJ2-5|.
TGTGCCAGCAGTCCCACAGGGGTGGAGACCCAGTACTTC
CASSPTGVETQYF
>.|TRBV4-2|TRBJ2-3|.
TGTGCCAGCAGCCAAGAGTTAGGGGGAGAGGCGGCAGATACGCAGTATTTT
CASSQELGGEAADTQYF
>.|TRBV6-1|TRBJ1-1|.
TGTGCCAGCAAGAGGGAGTACCAGATGAACACTGAAGCTTTCTTT
CASKREYQMNTEAFF
>.|TRBV5-4|TRBJ2-3|.
TGTGCCAGCAGCTTGAGCAGGTACACAGATACGCAGTATTTT
CASSLSRYTDTQYF
>TRBD1|TRBV7-9|TRBJ2-6|.
TGTGCCAGCAGCTCGAATGGACAGGGGGGGAACTCTGGGGCCAACGTCCTGACTTTC
CASSSNGQGGNSGANVLTF
>TRBD1|TRBV11-3|TRBJ2-2|.
TGTGCCAGCAGCTTAGGGACAGGGGGCAGGAACACCGGGGAGCTGTTTTTT
CASSLGTGGRNTGELFF
>TRBD1|TRBV5-1|TRBJ2-5|.
TGCGCCAGCAGCGGACAGGGGGCCCAAGAGACCCAGTACTTC
CASSGQGAQETQYF
>TRBD2|TRBV4-1|TRBJ2-7|few
TGCGCCAGCAGCCTCAGGCAGACTAGCGGGAGGAGCTCCTACGAGCAGTACTTC
CASSLRQTSGRSSYEQYF
>.|TRBV11-2|TRBJ2-4|.
TGTGCCAGCAGCTTAAGGCAGGGTAGAAACATTCAGTACTTC
CASSLRQGRNIQYF
>.|TRBV5-1|TRBJ1-1|.
TGCGCCAGCAGTAGCGAACCCCGTCAAATGGCTTTCTTT
CASSSEPRQMAFF
>.|TRBV2|TRBJ1-6|.
TGTGCCAGCAGTCCAGGGTACGGTTCACCCCTCCACTTT
CASSPGYGSPLHF
>TRBD2|TRBV7-8|TRBJ2-5|.
TGTGCCAGCAGTAGGACTAGCGGACAAGAGACCCAGTACTTC
CASSRTSGQETQYF
>TRBD1|TRBV6-6|TRBJ1-2|.
TGTGCCAGCAGTTACCGGGGACAGGGGTTGAACTATGGCTACACCTTC
CASSYRGQGLNYGYTF
>TRBD1|TRBV7-2|TRBJ1-2|.
TGTGCCAGCAGCTCAGACAGGGTCCACACTTCCTATGGCTACACCTTC
CASSSDRVHTSYGYTF
>TRBD1|TRBV27|TRBJ1-2|.
TGTGCCAGCAGTTTCCCTCGGGACAGGGCCTATGGCTACACCTTC
CASSFPRDRAYGYTF
>TRBD1|TRBV5-1|TRBJ1-6|.
TGCGCCAGCTCATGGGCTTGGGACAGGAACAATTCACCCCTCCACTTT
CASSWAWDRNNSPLHF
>TRBD1|TRBV11-3|TRBJ1-1|.
TGTGCCAGCAGCTTCCTTCAGGGGGGAACTGAAGCTTTCTTT
CASSFLQGGTEAFF
>.|TRBV27|TRBJ2-3|.
TGTGCCAGCAGCCGTGGACAGACCAGCACAGATACGCAGTATTTT
CASSRGQTSTDTQYF
>.|TRBV7-3|TRBJ2-3|.
TGTGCCAGCAGCTCAAGCCCCACAGATACGCAGTATTTT
CASSSSPTDTQYF
>.|TRBV5-4|TRBJ1-2|.
TGTGCCAGCAGCTTGAGGACTGAAAACTATGGCTACACCTTC
CASSLRTENYGYTF
>.|TRBV12-5|TRBJ1-5|.
TGTGCTAGTGGTTTTAAGGCAGGTCCGTATAGCAATCAGCCCCAGCATTTT
CASGFKAGPYSNQPQHF
>TRBD1|TRBV7-2|TRBJ1-4|.
TGTGCCAGCAGCTGGGGACAGGGGCAAAAACTGTTTTTT
CASSWGQGQKLFF
>.|TRBV9|TRBJ2-3|many
TGTGCCAGCAGCGAACGAAGCGGCTCTAGCACAGATACGCAGTATTTT
CASSERSGSSTDTQYF
>.|TRBV21-1|TRBJ2-3|.
TGTGCCAGCACCGGGACTAACCCGATCGGAGATACGCAGTATTTT
CASTGTNPIGDTQYF
>.|TRBV7-9|TRBJ2-5|.
TGTGCCAGCAGCTCGATACAGGGCGGTCACGCAGAGACCCAGTACTTC
CASSSIQGGHAETQYF
>TRBD1|TRBV4-3|TRBJ1-3|.
TGCGCCAGCAGCCAAGATAGGACAGGGGGGGGCTCTGGAAACACCATATATTTT
CASSQDRTGGGSGNTIYF